The 29 T cell receptor beta chains below were found in one sample sequenced in a study of blood T cell repertoires in COVID-19. Clones were read by immunoSEQ multiplex PCR, and TCRdb kept only the in-frame ones, dropping some. The repertoire has about 190,000 clones, approximately 88% of them found once; the top ten carry approximately 4%. The sample comprised peripheral blood. The receptors shown here come from a woman aged 25 to 39 with acute or convalescent COVID-19.

The CDR3, as DNA: TGTGCCAGCTCACCCTCGGGAACGAACACTGAAGCTTTCTTT. Translated: CASSPSGTNTEAFF. The rearrangement uses TRBV18 and TRBJ1-1; D call uncertain. The CDR3 runs 14 residues. V shed 3 bases and J shed 1 base, with 9 bases lying between them. Germline assignment: CDR1 KGHSH and CDR2 LQKENI.

V and J are TRBV2 and TRBJ2-7; 8 nucleotides align to TRBD2. Looked up from germline, CDR1 is SNHLY and CDR2 is FYNNEI. The CDR3 runs 14 residues. With 6 bases clipped from V and 3 bases from J, the junction kept 7 bases outside the gene matches. The CDR3 nucleotides are TGTGCCAGCAGGGAACTAGCGGCCAGCTACGAGCAGTACTTC. Its protein product is CASRELAASYEQYF.

Concerning this clone: This CDR3 is also generated by other DNA sequences in the sample. The V call is TRBV18, the J call TRBJ2-7, with 11 positions matching TRBD1. Germline assignment: CDR1 KGHSH and CDR2 LQKENI. This CDR3 spans 16 amino acids. With 2 bases clipped from V and 0 bases from J, the junction kept 3 bases outside the gene matches. CDR3 bases: TGTGCCAGCTCACCAGGGACAGGGGGTAGCTCCTACGAGCAGTACTTC. Translation: CASSPGTGGSSYEQYF.

V and J are TRBV27 and TRBJ2-3, with 13 bases lining up with TRBD2. The junction had 10 bases not matched to a gene; V was cut back by 6 bases and J by 1 base. There are 18 residues in the CDR3. Germline CDR1 is MNHEY and CDR2 is SMNVEV (reference sequence). The CDR3 reads CASSTGLAGAWGTDTQYF. The CDR3 nucleotides read TGTGCCAGCAGCACCGGACTAGCGGGAGCCTGGGGCACAGATACGCAGTATTTT.

The genes are TRBV5-1 and TRBJ1-1, with D perhaps matching TRBD1 (6 bases). The length of the CDR3 is 14 residues. CDR1 is SGHRS, CDR2 YFSETQ, per germline. V shed 0 bases and J shed 8 bases, with 14 bases lying between them. The CDR3 DNA reads as TGCGCCAGCAGCTTGGGATTTGGACAGCAAGAAGCTTTCTTT. The encoded protein is CASSLGFGQQEAFF. The whole variable domain, remainder taken from reference TRBV5-1 and TRBJ1-1, is KAGVTQTPRYLIKTRGQQVTLSCSPISGHRSVSWYQQTPGQGLQFLFEYFSETQRNKGNFPGRFSGRQFSNSRSEMNVSTLELGDSALYLCASSLGFGQQEAFFGQGTRLTVV.

The chain joins TRBV6-5 to TRBJ1-1; D ambiguous. Germline-derived CDR1 and CDR2 are MNHEY and SVGAGI. V was pared by 7 bases and J by 11 bases, with 20 bases between. The CDR3 consists of 13 residues. The CDR3 nucleotides read TGTGCCAGCAAGGAACTTGTCGGGAGTGTCGCTTTCTTT. Its translation is CASKELVGSVAFF.

This clone turned up a few times. The CDR3 nucleotides read TGTGCCTGGACTCCAGGGGGTGATCAGCCCCAGCATTTT. Protein product: CAWTPGGDQPQHF. This chain connects TRBV30 to TRBJ1-5, with 7 nucleotides matching TRBD1. The CDR3 spans 13 residues. Germline CDR1 and CDR2: GTSNPN and SVGIG (reference sequence). V shed 4 bases and J 5 bases; nucleotides not matched to a gene: 5.

A single count supports this clone. The V gene is TRBV27, the J gene TRBJ1-6; D might be TRBD1 (5 bases). There are 13 residues in the CDR3. Germline V gives CDR1 MNHEY, CDR2 SMNVEV (reference sequence). Trimming took 3 bases from V and 10 from J, leaving 10 bases between them. In nucleotides, the CDR3 is TGTGCCAGCAGTTTGGACATATGGTCACCCCTCCACTTT. This codes for CASSLDIWSPLHF.

This clone was found a few times. The rearrangement joins TRBV12-5 to TRBJ2-3, with TRBD2 as a possible D gene (5 bases). V was trimmed by 6 bases and J by 2 bases, leaving 12 bases between them. Germline V gives CDR1 LGHNT, CDR2 FRNRAP. The CDR3 sequence is 14 residues long. The CDR3 region is CASGLYDYTDTQYF. For the CDR3, the DNA is TGTGCTAGTGGCCTATATGACTACACAGATACGCAGTATTTT.

This clone came up a few times. This chain links TRBV4-1 with TRBJ2-7; TRBD1 agrees at 7 bases. In germline, CDR1 is MGHRA, CDR2 YSYEKL. Trimming took 1 base from V and 3 from J; bases not matched to a gene: 3. The CDR3 extends over 14 amino acids. CDR3 sequence reads: CASSQGQGFYEQYF. The DNA of the CDR3 is TGCGCCAGCAGCCAAGGACAGGGTTTCTACGAGCAGTACTTC.

The chain recombines TRBV7-2 with TRBJ2-2; D gene unclear. This CDR3 region has 12 residues. Trimming cost V 5 bases and J 5 bases, with 6 bases left between them. The germline CDR1 and CDR2 sequences are SGHTA and FQGNSA. CDR3 coding DNA: TGTGCCAGCAGCCCGGTTACCGGGGAGCTGTTTTTT. It is translated as CASSPVTGELFF.

V usage is TRBV18 and J usage is TRBJ1-5; 9 bases align to TRBD1. Trimming at V came to 3 bases and at J to 14 bases, leaving 8 bases not matched to a gene. The germline CDR1 and CDR2 sequences are KGHSH and LQKENI. The CDR3 contains 13 residues. The CDR3 is CASSPDGTGRKHF. CDR3 coding DNA: TGTGCCAGCTCACCGGATGGGACAGGGCGAAAGCATTTT.

The chain links TRBV19 to TRBJ2-1; 7 positions match TRBD2. CDR1 and CDR2 from the germline V gene are LNHDA and SQIVND (reference sequence). CDR3 length: 16 residues. Trimming took 1 base from V and 4 from J; bases not matched to a gene: 7. The CDR3 loop reads CASSIGGGRPYNEQFF. CDR3 bases: TGTGCCAGTAGTATAGGCGGCGGGAGACCTTACAATGAGCAGTTCTTC.

The V and J genes are TRBV19 and TRBJ1-1; TRBD1 might be the D (5 bases). V was shortened by 1 base and J by 2 bases, with 11 bases between the two germline ends. This CDR3 is built from 15 residues. Germline-derived CDR1 and CDR2 are LNHDA and SQIVND (reference sequence). The CDR3 sequence: CASSIVAGINTEAFF. The CDR3 DNA reads TGTGCCAGTAGTATAGTAGCAGGGATAAACACTGAAGCTTTCTTT.

This chain links TRBV28 with TRBJ2-7; the match to TRBD2 covers 11 bases. With 5 bases clipped from V and 6 bases from J, the junction kept 6 bases outside the gene matches. In germline, CDR1 is MDHEN, CDR2 SYDVKM. This CDR3 contains 14 residues. The CDR3 here is CASSTSGRSGEQYF. Written as DNA, the CDR3 is TGTGCCAGCAGTACTAGCGGGAGATCTGGCGAGCAGTACTTC.

The table lists this clone with a count of one. V and J are TRBV5-6 and TRBJ1-5, with TRBD1 as a possible D gene (5 bases). In germline, CDR1 is SGHDT, CDR2 YYEEEE. V dropped 2 bases and J dropped 9 bases, with 9 bases sitting between them. CDR3 length: 12 residues. CDR3 DNA: TGTGCCAGCAGCTTAGGGGAGGGGCCCCAGCATTTT. Translated, it gives CASSLGEGPQHF.

This chain uses TRBV28 with TRBJ1-6; TRBD1 aligns across 7 bases. After removal of 4 bases from V and 7 bases from J, the junction contained 7 bases not matched to a gene. CDR3 length equals 15 residues. Germline CDR1 is MDHEN and CDR2 is SYDVKM. Here the CDR3 DNA reads TGTGCCAGCAGTTCCTACAGGGGATTCAATTCACCCCTCCACTTT. It is translated as CASSSYRGFNSPLHF.

This CDR3 reads CASSQRTGTAEQYF. CDR3 sequence (DNA): TGTGCCAGCAGCCAAAGGACAGGGACTGCCGAGCAGTACTTC. V usage is TRBV3-1 (or the pseudogene TRBV3-2) and J usage is TRBJ2-7; 8 positions match TRBD1. V dropped 2 bases and J dropped 6; count of bases not matched to a gene: 6. Germline V gives CDR1 LGHDT, CDR2 YNNKEL (reference sequence). The CDR3 totals 14 residues.

The chain uses TRBV5-4 and TRBJ2-3; 9 nucleotides align to TRBD2. Germline V CDR1 and CDR2: SGHNT, YYREEE (reference sequence). V was pared by 1 base and J by 0 bases, with 3 bases of the junction left unmatched. The CDR3 is made up of 16 amino acids. The DNA for the CDR3 is TGTGCCAGCAGCTTGTTTCTAGCGGGGAGCACAGATACGCAGTATTTT. This sequence encodes CASSLFLAGSTDTQYF.

This rearrangement joins TRBV11-3 to TRBJ2-3, with 7 bases fitting TRBD2. Trimming removed 8 bases from V and 5 bases from J; junction bases left unmatched: 16. Germline V gene lookup returns CDR1 SGHNT and CDR2 YENEEA. The CDR3 totals 16 residues. CDR3 amino acids: CASHRAGAQWGDTQYF. The CDR3 region has the DNA TGTGCCAGCCACCGGGCGGGAGCCCAGTGGGGAGATACGCAGTATTTT.

This chain links TRBV5-1 with TRBJ2-2; 8 bases align to TRBD1. The CDR3 totals 16 residues. Germline V gene data show CDR1 as SGHRS and CDR2 as YFSETQ. Trimming removed 3 bases from V and 0 bases from J; junction bases left unmatched: 4. The CDR3 sequence is CASSSRQGTNTGELFF. The CDR3 region has the DNA TGCGCCAGCAGCTCCAGACAGGGGACGAACACCGGGGAGCTGTTTTTT. Full variable domain (remainder filled in from reference TRBV5-1 and TRBJ2-2): KAGVTQTPRYLIKTRGQQVTLSCSPISGHRSVSWYQQTPGQGLQFLFEYFSETQRNKGNFPGRFSGRQFSNSRSEMNVSTLELGDSALYLCASSSRQGTNTGELFFGEGSRLTVL.

The rearrangement uses TRBV28 and TRBJ1-5; D not resolved. Germline values: CDR1 MDHEN, CDR2 SYDVKM. Trimming removed 4 bases at V and 6 bases at J, with 4 bases between. This CDR3 region has 11 residues. The CDR3 DNA follows: TGTGCCAGCAGTTCCAGTCAGCCCCAGCATTTT. Protein product: CASSSSQPQHF.

This clone showed up just once. The chain is built from TRBV5-1 and TRBJ2-2, with 10 bases aligning to TRBD2. Germline CDR1 reads SGHRS; CDR2 reads YFSETQ. The length of the CDR3 is 17 residues. Trimming removed 1 base from V and 6 bases from J; junction bases left unmatched: 9. DNA of the CDR3: TGCGCCAGCAGCTTGCCCTTAGCGGGAGGATCGGCCGGGGAGCTGTTTTTT. Translation: CASSLPLAGGSAGELFF.

V and J are TRBV28 and TRBJ2-1, with D possibly matching TRBD2 (5 bases). Deletions cut 4 bases from V and 10 bases from J, with 11 bases between. CDR1 and CDR2 from the germline V gene are MDHEN and SYDVKM. The CDR3 loop spans 12 amino acids. The CDR3 nucleotides read TGTGCCAGCAGTTCTCATAAGCGGGAGCAGTTCTTC. Encoded protein: CASSSHKREQFF.

The chain combines TRBV21-1 with TRBJ1-3; no check of the table's D call, TRBD1, against the DNA was made. TRBV21-1 is recorded as a pseudogene. The CDR3 is 14 amino acids. The DNA of the CDR3 is TGTGCCAGCAGCAAAGTCGGCAGGGAAAACACCATATATTTT. It specifies CASSKVGRENTIYF.

This clone has just one count. The CDR3 loop is CASTRQMNTEAFF. Here the CDR3 DNA reads TGTGCCAGCACTCGACAGATGAACACTGAAGCTTTCTTT. This chain joins TRBV28 and TRBJ1-1; maybe TRBD1 (5 bases). The CDR3 covers 13 residues. V lost 7 bases and J 0 bases, leaving 9 bases between the germline ends. The germline V gene encodes CDR1 MDHEN and CDR2 SYDVKM.

This rearrangement joins TRBV12-3 or TRBV12-4 to TRBJ1-1; D not certain. Trimming left V 3 bases short and J 7 bases short, with 6 bases between. The CDR3 contains 11 residues. The chain's CDR3 is CASSLANEAFF. In DNA, the CDR3 is TGTGCCAGCAGTTTGGCAAATGAAGCTTTCTTT.

This clone appeared a few times. The gene calls are TRBV9 and TRBJ2-5, with TRBD2 as a possible D gene (6 bases). The germline V and J ends were trimmed by 4 bases and 5 bases, with 15 bases remaining between them. The V gene's germline CDR1 is SGDLS and CDR2 YYNGEE. This CDR3 contains 14 residues. CDR3 amino acids: CASSPEEGWETQYF. In nucleotides, the CDR3 is TGTGCCAGCAGCCCTGAGGAGGGCTGGGAGACCCAGTACTTC. Based on the CDR3 plus reference TRBV9 and TRBJ2-5, the full variable domain is DSGVTQTPKHLITATGQRVTLRCSPRSGDLSVYWYQQSLDQGLQFLIQYYNGEERAKGNILERFSAQQFPDLHSELNLSSLELGDSALYFCASSPEEGWETQYFGPGTRLLVL.

V is TRBV11-2 and J is TRBJ1-2, with D perhaps matching TRBD1 (6 bases). The CDR3 covers 14 residues. CDR1 and CDR2 from the germline V gene are SGHAT and FQNNGV. V lost 5 bases and J lost 4, with 14 bases in between. The CDR3, as DNA: TGTGCCAGCAGCCCCAACGACAGGCCCTATGGCTACACCTTC. This gives the protein CASSPNDRPYGYTF.